Included here is one T cell receptor (beta chain) sequence, with context. Its antigen remains undetermined. No qualities accompany the bases; no much larger clone lies one base away. The CDR3 covers 16 residues, taking in both the cysteine and the phenylalanine. Of the read, only the CDR3 DNA is kept; its 48 bases are in frame from base 1. Based on the germline V gene, the CDR1 and CDR2 sequences are MGHDK and SYGVNS. V is shortened by 2 bases, J by 0 bases, and the region joining them spans 12 bases. This sample was taken from a study of beta chain features in type 1 diabetes (dated by TCRdb to the late 2010s). A note on the overall study: Mean age, gender distribution, total cell number and subset yield were not different between patients and healthy donors. Whereas all 28 donors provided naive and central memory subsets, regulatory and stem cell-like memory subsets were isolated from just 8 patients and roughly eight healthy donors. A total of 100 million to 140 million sorted cells were examined across all samples, and the number of cells per subset was strongly correlated with RNA yield. The study compared the TCRB repertoires of sorted circulating CD4+ T cell subsets in recently diagnosed type 1 diabetes patients with those in matched healthy donors. Results and caveats for the whole study, not just this receptor: Because cDNA was sequenced instead of genomic DNA, highly expressing activated cells could be over-represented, though the groups showed no difference in activation or CD3 levels. Naive, central memory and regulatory TCRB repertoires appeared to be more similar among patients than among healthy donors. Type 1 diabetes patients showed a moderate but significant shortening of TCRB CDR3 length in all four CD4+ subsets. Patients with type 1 diabetes made fewer insertions and deleted more nucleotides at VDJ recombination sites, implying thymic rearrangement abnormalities. HLA sub-analyses involved small numbers of individuals, so any influence of HLA type on TCRB rearrangement remained unresolved. Shorter templates might be favored by PCR, yet because patient and control samples were amplified and corrected together, any such skew would affect both groups equally.

From each donor, a single peripheral blood sample of 90 to 150 mL on average was drawn into heparinised tubes. Naive, central memory, regulatory and stem cell-like memory CD4+ T cells were sorted on a BD FACSAria II using a panel including CD45RO, CCR7, CD25, CD127, CD95 and CD27. Every sorted population had a purity above 95%. Right away, PBMCs were isolated by Lymphoprep density gradient centrifugation and were stained directly, with no culture step. So that batch effects would be minimized, each experiment stained and sorted samples in pairs, pairing one healthy donor with one patient. The entire amount of isolated RNA was reverse transcribed using the High Capacity cDNA Reverse Transcription Kit, so the sequenced TCRB transcripts were expressed ones. Deep immunoSEQ sequencing was applied to naive, central memory and regulatory T cell samples, giving an average of about 3.7 million total reads per sample. Sorted cells were lysed in RLT buffer, and RNA was extracted using DNase-treated RNeasy Micro or Mini kits according to cell number. To prevent cross-contamination, each cell subset was processed individually, whereas patient and healthy donor samples were processed jointly. The immunoSEQ multiplex PCR was used to amplify TCRB sequences from cDNA, generating 87-bp fragments that spanned the CDR3 region. Sequencing of the amplicons was done on the Illumina HiSeq platform. Regarding the original processing steps: Synthetic template baselines were used to correct PCR bias computationally, reads within Hamming distance 2 were collapsed together, and singletons that could not be merged were discarded. Reads were aligned to IMGT to assign V, D and J genes, CDR3 length, and insertions or deletions at six rearrangement sites. Within each subset, clonotype counts were normalized to sorted cell number, and only after that were true diversity and Gini coefficients computed with the tcR R package. The overlap coefficient, calculated on TCRB nucleotide sequences, was used to measure repertoire sharing. As a proxy for the pre-selection repertoire, out-of-frame TCRB sequences from naive cells were analyzed. The immuneACCESS repertoire file appears here via TCRdb, limited to in-frame rearrangements. These files lack a portion of the clones; in checked studies, under half of the deficit traces to unresolved V genes, and the cause of the others is not known. That table supplies the V and J calls and clone size; D and trimming were determined from the DNA. This sample gives about 700,000 clones in total; 13% of them show up just once. The ten largest make up 0.02% to 0.025% of the sample.

This receptor was obtained from a man between 18 and 29 years old with type 1 diabetes. Sequencing input: naive CD4+ T cells from blood. Interpreted using the paper, the cell subset or site label stands for: true naive CD4+ T cells. The rearranged segments are TRBV25-1 and TRBJ2-3, and perhaps TRBD1 as D gene, on 6 matching bases. The CDR3 sequence is CASSEHRERSTDTQYF. The sequenced DNA is TGTGCCAGCAGTGAACACAGGGAAAGGAGCACAGATACGCAGTATTTT. The CDR3, completed at both ends by the reference TRBV25-1 and TRBJ2-3 genes, gives the full variable domain EADIYQTPRYLVIGTGKKITLECSQTMGHDKMYWYQQDPGMELHLIHYSYGVNSTEKGDLSSESTVSRIRTEHFPLTLESARPSHTSQYLCASSEHRERSTDTQYFGPGTRLTVL.